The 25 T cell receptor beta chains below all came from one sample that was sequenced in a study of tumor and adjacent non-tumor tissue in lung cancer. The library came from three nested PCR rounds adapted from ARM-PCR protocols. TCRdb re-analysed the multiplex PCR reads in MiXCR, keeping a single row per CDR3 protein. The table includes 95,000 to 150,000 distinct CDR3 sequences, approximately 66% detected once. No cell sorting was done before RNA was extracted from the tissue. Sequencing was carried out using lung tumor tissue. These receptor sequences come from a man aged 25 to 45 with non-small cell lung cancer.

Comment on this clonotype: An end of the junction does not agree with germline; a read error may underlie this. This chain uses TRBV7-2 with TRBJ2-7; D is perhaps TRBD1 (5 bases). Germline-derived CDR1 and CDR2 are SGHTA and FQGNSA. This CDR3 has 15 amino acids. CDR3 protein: CASSLTGATSYEQYF. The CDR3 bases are TGTGCCAGCAGCTTAACTGGGGCCACCTCCTATGAGCAGTACTTC.

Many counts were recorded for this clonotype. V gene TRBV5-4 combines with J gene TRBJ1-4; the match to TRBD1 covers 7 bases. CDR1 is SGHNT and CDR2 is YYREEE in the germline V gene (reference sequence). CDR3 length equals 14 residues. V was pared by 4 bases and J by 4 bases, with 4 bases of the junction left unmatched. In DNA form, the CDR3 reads TGTGCCAGCAGCCCGGGACAGAGTAATGAAAAACTGTTTTTT. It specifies CASSPGQSNEKLFF.

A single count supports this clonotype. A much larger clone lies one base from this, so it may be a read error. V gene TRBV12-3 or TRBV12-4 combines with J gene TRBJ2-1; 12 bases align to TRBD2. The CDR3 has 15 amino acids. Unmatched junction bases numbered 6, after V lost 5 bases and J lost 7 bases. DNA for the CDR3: TGTGCCAGCAGTCGCCGGACTAGCGGGGAAAATGAGCAGTTCTTC. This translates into CASSRRTSGENEQFF.

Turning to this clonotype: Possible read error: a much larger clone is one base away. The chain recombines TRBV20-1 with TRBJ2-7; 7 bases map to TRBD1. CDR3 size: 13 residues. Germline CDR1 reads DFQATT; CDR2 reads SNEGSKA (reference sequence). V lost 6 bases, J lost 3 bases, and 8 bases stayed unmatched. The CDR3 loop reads CSALTGRDYEQYF. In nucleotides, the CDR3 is TGCAGTGCGCTGACAGGGCGCGACTACGAGCAGTACTTC.

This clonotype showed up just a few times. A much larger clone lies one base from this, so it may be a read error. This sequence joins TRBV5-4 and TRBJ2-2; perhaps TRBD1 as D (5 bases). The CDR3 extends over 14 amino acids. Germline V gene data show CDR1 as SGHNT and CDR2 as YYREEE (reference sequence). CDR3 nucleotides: TGTGTCAGCAGCTTGGATCAGGGAATCGGGGAGCTGTTTTTT. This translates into CVSSLDQGIGELFF.

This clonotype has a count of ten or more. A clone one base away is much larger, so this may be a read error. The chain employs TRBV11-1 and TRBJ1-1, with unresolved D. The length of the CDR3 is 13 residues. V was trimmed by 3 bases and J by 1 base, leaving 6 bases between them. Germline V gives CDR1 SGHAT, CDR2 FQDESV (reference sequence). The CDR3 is CASSFDGNTEAFF. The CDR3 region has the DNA TGTGCCAGCAGCTTCGACGGGAACACTGAAGCTTTCTTT.

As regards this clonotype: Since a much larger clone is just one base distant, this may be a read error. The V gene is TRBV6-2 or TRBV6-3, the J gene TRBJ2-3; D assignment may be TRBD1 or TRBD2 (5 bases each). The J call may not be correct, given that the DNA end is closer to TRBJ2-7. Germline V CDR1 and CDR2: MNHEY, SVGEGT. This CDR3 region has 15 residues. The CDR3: CTSSYGDSAGYEQYF. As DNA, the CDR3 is TGTACCAGCAGTTACGGTGACAGTGCGGGCTACGAGCAGTACTTC.

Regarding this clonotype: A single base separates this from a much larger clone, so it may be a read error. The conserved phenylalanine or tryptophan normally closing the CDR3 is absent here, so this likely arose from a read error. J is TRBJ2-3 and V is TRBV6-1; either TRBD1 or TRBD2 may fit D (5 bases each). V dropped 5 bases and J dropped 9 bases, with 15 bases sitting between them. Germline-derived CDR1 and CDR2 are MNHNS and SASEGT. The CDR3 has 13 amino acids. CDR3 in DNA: TGTGCCAGCAGTCTCGAGGAGAGGGGCACGCAGTATCTT. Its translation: CASSLEERGTQYL.

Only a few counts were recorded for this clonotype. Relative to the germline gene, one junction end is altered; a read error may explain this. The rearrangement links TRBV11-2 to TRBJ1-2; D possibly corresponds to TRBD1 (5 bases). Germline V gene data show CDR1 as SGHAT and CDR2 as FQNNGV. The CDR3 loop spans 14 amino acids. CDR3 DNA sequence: TGTGCCAGCAGCCCGGGGCCGCCTAACTATTGCTACACCTTC. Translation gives CASSPGPPNYCYTF.

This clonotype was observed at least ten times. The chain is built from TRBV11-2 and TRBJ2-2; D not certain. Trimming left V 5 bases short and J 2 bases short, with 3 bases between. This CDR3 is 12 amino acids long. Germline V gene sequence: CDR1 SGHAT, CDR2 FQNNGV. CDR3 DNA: TGTGCCAGCAGCAGAAACACCGGGGAGCTGTTTTTT. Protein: CASSRNTGELFF.

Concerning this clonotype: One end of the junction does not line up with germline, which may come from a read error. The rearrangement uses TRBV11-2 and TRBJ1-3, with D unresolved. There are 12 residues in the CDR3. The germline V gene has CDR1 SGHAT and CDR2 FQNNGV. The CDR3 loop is CGSSQYGNTIYF. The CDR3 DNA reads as TGTGGCAGCAGCCAGTATGGAAACACCATATATTTT.

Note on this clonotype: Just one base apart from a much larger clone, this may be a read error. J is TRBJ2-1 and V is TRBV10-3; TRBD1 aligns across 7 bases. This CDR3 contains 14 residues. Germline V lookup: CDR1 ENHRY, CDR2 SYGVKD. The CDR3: CTISESGQNNEQFF. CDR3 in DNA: TGTACCATCAGTGAGTCGGGACAGAACAATGAGCAGTTCTTC.

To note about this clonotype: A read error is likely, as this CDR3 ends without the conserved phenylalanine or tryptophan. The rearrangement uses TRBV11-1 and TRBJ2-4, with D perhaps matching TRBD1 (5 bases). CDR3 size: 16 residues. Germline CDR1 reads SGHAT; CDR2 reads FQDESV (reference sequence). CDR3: CASTHSGRVTKYIQYS. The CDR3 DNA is TGTGCCAGCACCCACTCAGGCAGGGTGACCAAATACATTCAGTACTCC.

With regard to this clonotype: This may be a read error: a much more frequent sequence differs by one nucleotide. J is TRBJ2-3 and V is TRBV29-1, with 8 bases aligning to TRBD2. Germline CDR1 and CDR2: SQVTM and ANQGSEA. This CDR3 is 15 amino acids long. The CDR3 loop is CSVVDGRGATDTRYF. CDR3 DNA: TGCAGCGTTGTAGACGGGCGGGGGGCCACAGATACGCGGTATTTT.

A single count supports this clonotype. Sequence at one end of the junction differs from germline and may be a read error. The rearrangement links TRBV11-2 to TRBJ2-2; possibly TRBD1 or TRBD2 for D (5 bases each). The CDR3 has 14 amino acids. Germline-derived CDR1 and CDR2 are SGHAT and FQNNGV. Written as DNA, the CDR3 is TGTGCTAGCAGCTTAACGAGTGGGGCCGGGGAGCCGTTTTTT. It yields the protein CASSLTSGAGEPFF.

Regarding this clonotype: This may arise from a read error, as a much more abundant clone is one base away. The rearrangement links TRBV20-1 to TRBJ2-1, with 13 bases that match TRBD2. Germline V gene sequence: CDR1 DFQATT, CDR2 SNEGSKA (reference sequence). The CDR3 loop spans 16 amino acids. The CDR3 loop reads CSAREGRTSGGAERFF. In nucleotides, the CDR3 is TGCAGTGCTAGAGAAGGGAGGACTAGCGGGGGCGCTGAGCGGTTCTTC.

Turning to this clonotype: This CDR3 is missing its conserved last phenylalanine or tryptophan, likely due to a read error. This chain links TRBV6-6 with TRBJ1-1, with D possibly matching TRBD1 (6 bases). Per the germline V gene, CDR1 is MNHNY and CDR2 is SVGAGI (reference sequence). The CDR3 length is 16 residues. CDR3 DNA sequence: TGTACCAGCATCGACTCCCTCGGGACACCGAACACTGAAGCTTTCCTT. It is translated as CTSIDSLGTPNTEAFL.

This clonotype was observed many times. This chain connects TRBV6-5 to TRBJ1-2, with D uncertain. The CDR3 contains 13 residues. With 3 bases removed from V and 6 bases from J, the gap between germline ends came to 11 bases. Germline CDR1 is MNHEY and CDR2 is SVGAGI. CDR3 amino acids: CASSYKHLDGYTF. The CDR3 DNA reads TGTGCCAGCAGTTATAAGCACCTGGATGGCTACACCTTC.

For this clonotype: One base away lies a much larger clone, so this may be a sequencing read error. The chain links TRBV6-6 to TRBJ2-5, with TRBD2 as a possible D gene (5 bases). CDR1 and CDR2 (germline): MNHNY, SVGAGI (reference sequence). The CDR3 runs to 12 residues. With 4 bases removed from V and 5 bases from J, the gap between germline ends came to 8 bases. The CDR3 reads CASSSPGETQYF. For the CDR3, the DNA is TGTGCCAGCAGTTCCCCGGGGGAGACCCAGTACTTC.

The CDR3 DNA reads TGTGCCAGCAGCTTGCGAGGGACAGGGAACTACGAGCAGTACTTC. Protein sequence: CASSLRGTGNYEQYF. V gene TRBV5-4 combines with J gene TRBJ2-7; the match to TRBD1 covers 9 bases. The germline V gene has CDR1 SGHNT and CDR2 YYREEE (reference sequence). This CDR3 comprises 15 residues. The trim removed 1 base at V and 3 bases at J, leaving 5 bases unmatched.

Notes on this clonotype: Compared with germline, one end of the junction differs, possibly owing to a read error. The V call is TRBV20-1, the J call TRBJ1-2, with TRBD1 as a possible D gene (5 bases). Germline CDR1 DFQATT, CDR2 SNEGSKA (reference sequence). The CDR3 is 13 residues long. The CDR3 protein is CNASPRASGGYTF. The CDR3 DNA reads TGCAATGCTAGTCCCAGGGCGTCGGGTGGCTACACCTTC.

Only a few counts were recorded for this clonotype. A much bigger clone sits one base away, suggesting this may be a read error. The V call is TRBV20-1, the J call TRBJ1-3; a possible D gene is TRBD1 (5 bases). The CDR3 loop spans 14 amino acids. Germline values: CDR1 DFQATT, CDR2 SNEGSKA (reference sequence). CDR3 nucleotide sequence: TGCAGTGTTAGAGATTGGGGGTCGGGAAACACCATATATTTT. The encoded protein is CSVRDWGSGNTIYF.

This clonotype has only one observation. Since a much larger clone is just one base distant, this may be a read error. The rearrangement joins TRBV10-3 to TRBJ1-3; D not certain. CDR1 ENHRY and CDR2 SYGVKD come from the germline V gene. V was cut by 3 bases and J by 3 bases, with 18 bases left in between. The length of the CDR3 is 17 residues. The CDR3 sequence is CAISDIIGSASGNTIYF. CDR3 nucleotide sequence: TGTGCCATCAGTGACATTATTGGGAGCGCGAGTGGAAACACCATATATTTT.

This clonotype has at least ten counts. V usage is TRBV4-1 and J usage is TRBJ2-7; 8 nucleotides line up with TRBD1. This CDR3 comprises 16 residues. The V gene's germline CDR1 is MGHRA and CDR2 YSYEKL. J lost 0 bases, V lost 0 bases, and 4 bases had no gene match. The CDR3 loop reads CASSQDPTGGSYEQYF. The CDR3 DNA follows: TGCGCCAGCAGCCAAGATCCCACAGGGGGCTCCTACGAGCAGTACTTC.

The CDR3 DNA reads as TGTGCCAGCAGCGCACGGAGTAATGAGCAGTTCTTC. The encoded protein is CASSARSNEQFF. The rearrangement joins TRBV7-8 to TRBJ2-1; D is undetermined. The CDR3 has 12 amino acids. The V end lost 5 bases, the J end lost 7 bases, and 9 bases lay between the germline ends. Germline CDR1 SGHVS, CDR2 FQNEAQ.